This is a list of T cell receptor beta chains from one sample in a study of T cell changes during pregnancy in multiple sclerosis. Measured with immunoSEQ multiplex PCR; TCRdb has only the in-frame clones, and not every one. Of approximately 50,000 clones detected, roughly 93% appear once; the ten largest clones hold approximately 1.2%. Sequenced here: peripheral blood, sampled in the second trimester of pregnancy. The source is a female donor with multiple sclerosis, enrolled in a pregnancy study. CDR3s leave out the opening cysteine and the closing phenylalanine or tryptophan. Each record gives: V gene, J gene, CDR3 length, CDR3 protein.

>TRBV30|TRBJ1-5|11
AWSGQGDQPQH
>TRBV6-1|TRBJ1-3|13
ASSESSREGNTIY
>TRBV28|TRBJ2-1|16
ASSVIPRAGARYNEQF
>TRBV10-2|TRBJ1-6|10
ASSEMASGLH
>TRBV10-3|TRBJ2-7|12
AISGGLAGYEQY
>TRBV5-1|TRBJ1-1|12
ASSSGQGNTEAF
>TRBV25-1|TRBJ1-5|13
VPQGGTYSNQPQH
>TRBV10-3|TRBJ1-2|12
AISEPRAGYGYT
>TRBV5-6|TRBJ1-2|13
ASRPLGTANYGYT
>TRBV19|TRBJ1-4|12
ASSPTLTNEKLF
>TRBV5-1|TRBJ1-1|10
ASSPAGTEAF
>TRBV7-3|TRBJ1-1|11
ASSFGPNTEAF
>TRBV27|TRBJ1-1|14
ASSLSGQPGYTEAF
>TRBV4-3|TRBJ2-7|12
ASSQDSRGYEQY
>TRBV5-4|TRBJ1-1|13
ASSLTGQRNTEAF
>TRBV6-5|TRBJ2-1|11
ASRPGIYNEQF
>TRBV5-1|TRBJ2-1|14
ASSLLAGSSYNEQF
>TRBV5-1|TRBJ2-6|12
ASRAGSGANVLT
>TRBV19|TRBJ2-3|12
ASTTGTSTDTQY
>TRBV9|TRBJ2-2|14
ASSGGQFSNTGELF
>TRBV19|TRBJ2-2|12
ASRAVANTGELF
>TRBV5-1|TRBJ1-4|13
ASSLNGLDNEKLF
>TRBV6-1|TRBJ1-2|15
ASSEVAGRYLGHGYT
>TRBV6-6|TRBJ2-3|14
ASSSPRDRGTDTQY
>TRBV2|TRBJ1-5|11
ASSGNGNQPQH
>TRBV2|TRBJ1-2|8
ASSEGLPI
>TRBV27|TRBJ1-2|11
ASSATGAGGYT
>TRBV30|TRBJ2-7|11
AWSVLANYEQY
>TRBV2|TRBJ2-3|12
ASSETGSGDTQY
>TRBV5-4|TRBJ1-1|13
ASSLVGRANTEAF
>TRBV19|TRBJ1-3|11
ASSPQSGNTIY
>TRBV7-2|TRBJ1-1|11
ASSLGRHTEAF
>TRBV27|TRBJ2-5|13
ASSLFQGIQETQY
>TRBV9|TRBJ2-1|13
ASTPNSGGVNEQF
>TRBV14|TRBJ1-2|15
ASSQEFGGATNYGYT
>TRBV30|TRBJ2-5|9
AWSLPGTQY
>TRBV5-6|TRBJ2-5|11
ASQEWGRETQY
>TRBV4-3|TRBJ1-1|11
ASSRQVNTEAF
>TRBV15|TRBJ2-1|12
ATSSLPVGDEQF
>TRBV6-5|TRBJ1-6|12
ASTPVGGGSPLH
>TRBV18|TRBJ2-3|12
ASGLAGDTDTQY
>TRBV12-5|TRBJ1-4|14
ASGIGQVATNEKLF
>TRBV10-3|TRBJ1-1|12
AIRQGQGITEAF